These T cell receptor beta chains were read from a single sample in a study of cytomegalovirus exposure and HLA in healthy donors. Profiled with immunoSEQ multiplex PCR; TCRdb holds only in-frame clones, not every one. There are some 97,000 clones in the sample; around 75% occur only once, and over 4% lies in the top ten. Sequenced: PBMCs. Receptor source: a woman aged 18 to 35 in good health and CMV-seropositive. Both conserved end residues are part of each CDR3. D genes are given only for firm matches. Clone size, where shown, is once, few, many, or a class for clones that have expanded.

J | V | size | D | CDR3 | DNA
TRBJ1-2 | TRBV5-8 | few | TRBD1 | CASSRKRDSYGYTF | TGTGCCAGCAGCCGGAAACGGGACAGCTATGGCTACACCTTC
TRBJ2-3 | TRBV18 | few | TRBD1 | CASSPLGQGAITDTQYF | TGTGCCAGCTCACCATTGGGGCAGGGGGCTATCACAGATACGCAGTATTTT
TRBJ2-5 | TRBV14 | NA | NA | CASSPDPGLKTQYF | TGTGCCAGCAGCCCAGATCCAGGCTTAAAGACCCAGTACTTC
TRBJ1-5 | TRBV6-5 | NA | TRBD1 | CASSLGQADQPQHF | TGTGCCAGCAGTCTGGGACAGGCGGATCAGCCCCAGCATTTT
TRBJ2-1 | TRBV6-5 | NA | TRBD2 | CASSDSAGGLDEQFF | TGTGCCAGCAGTGACTCGGCGGGAGGGTTGGATGAGCAGTTCTTC
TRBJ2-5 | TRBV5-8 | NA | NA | CASSLTSGTAETQYF | TGTGCCAGCAGCTTGACTTCCGGAACAGCAGAGACCCAGTACTTC
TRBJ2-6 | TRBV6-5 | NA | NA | CASSYSEGSGANVLTF | TGTGCCAGCAGTTACTCCGAGGGCTCTGGGGCCAACGTCCTGACTTTC
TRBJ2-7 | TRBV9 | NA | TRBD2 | CASSVAVGTSPHEQYF | TGTGCCAGCAGCGTAGCTGTGGGGACTAGCCCCCACGAGCAGTACTTC
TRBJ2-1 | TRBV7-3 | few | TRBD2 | CASSLSGLANEQFF | TGTGCCAGCAGCTTATCAGGACTAGCAAATGAGCAGTTCTTC
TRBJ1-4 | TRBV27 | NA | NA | CASSLKAGRANEKLFF | TGTGCCAGCAGTTTAAAGGCCGGGAGAGCGAATGAAAAACTGTTTTTT
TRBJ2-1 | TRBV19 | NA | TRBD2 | CASMGLAGVSYNEQFF | TGTGCCAGTATGGGACTAGCGGGAGTGTCCTACAATGAGCAGTTCTTC
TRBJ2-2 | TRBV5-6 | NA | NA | CASSLREQGDTGELFF | TGTGCCAGCAGCTTGCGTGAACAGGGCGACACCGGGGAGCTGTTTTTT
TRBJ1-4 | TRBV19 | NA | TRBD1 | CASSPGQVVRLFF | TGTGCCAGTAGTCCGGGACAGGTCGTCCGACTGTTTTTT
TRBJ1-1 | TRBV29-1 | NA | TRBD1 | CSAQTTRQGGTEAFF | TGCAGCGCTCAAACGACTAGACAGGGTGGAACTGAAGCTTTCTTT
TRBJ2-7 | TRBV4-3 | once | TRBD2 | CASSQTLGLAGGLAYEQYF | TGCGCCAGCAGCCAAACCTTGGGACTAGCGGGAGGATTGGCCTACGAGCAGTACTTC
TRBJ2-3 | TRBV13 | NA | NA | CASSLAAGSTDTQYF | TGTGCCAGCAGCTTAGCGGCAGGGAGCACAGATACGCAGTATTTT
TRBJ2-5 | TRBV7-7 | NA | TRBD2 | CASSLKSLAGKETQYF | TGTGCTAGCAGCTTAAAGTCACTAGCGGGAAAAGAGACCCAGTACTTC
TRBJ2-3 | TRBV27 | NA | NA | CASSLKEAPTDTQYF | TGTGCCAGCAGTTTAAAGGAGGCCCCGACAGATACGCAGTATTTT
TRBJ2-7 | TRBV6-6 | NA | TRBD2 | CASSYHPGLATYEQYF | TGTGCCAGCAGTTACCATCCGGGACTAGCGACCTACGAGCAGTACTTC
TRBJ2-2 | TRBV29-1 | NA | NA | CSVEDPDSRNPGELFF | TGCAGCGTTGAAGATCCAGACAGTCGCAATCCCGGGGAGCTGTTTTTT
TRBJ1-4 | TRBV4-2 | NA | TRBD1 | CASSLALQGLDEKLFF | TGTGCCAGCAGCCTTGCCTTACAGGGGTTGGATGAAAAACTGTTTTTT
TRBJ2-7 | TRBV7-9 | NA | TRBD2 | CASSVVRAGSLYEQYF | TGTGCCAGCAGCGTGGTAAGAGCGGGGTCCCTCTACGAGCAGTACTTC
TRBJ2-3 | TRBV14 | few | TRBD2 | CASSPHTLRTRGADTQYF | TGTGCCAGCAGCCCGCATACTCTAAGGACTAGGGGAGCAGATACGCAGTATTTT
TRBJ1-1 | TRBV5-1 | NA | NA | CASSLITAGWVDTEAFF | TGCGCCAGCAGCTTGATAACGGCAGGATGGGTGGACACTGAAGCTTTCTTT
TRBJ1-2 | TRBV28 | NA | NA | CASRQGSRNYGYTF | TGTGCCAGCAGACAGGGTTCCCGCAACTATGGCTACACCTTC
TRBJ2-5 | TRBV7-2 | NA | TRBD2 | CASSPSYLAGLETQYF | TGTGCCAGCAGTCCGTCCTACCTAGCGGGACTAGAGACCCAGTACTTC
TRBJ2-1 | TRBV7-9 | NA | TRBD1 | CASSNPWTGGIYNEQFF | TGTGCCAGCAGCAACCCTTGGACAGGGGGCATTTACAATGAGCAGTTCTTC
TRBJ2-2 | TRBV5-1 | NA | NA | CASSLEPSGSNTGELFF | TGCGCCAGCAGCCTGGAGCCCAGCGGTTCGAACACCGGGGAGCTGTTTTTT
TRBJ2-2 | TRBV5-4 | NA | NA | CASSLTVSNTGELFF | TGTGCCAGCAGCTTGACGGTTTCTAACACCGGGGAGCTGTTTTTT